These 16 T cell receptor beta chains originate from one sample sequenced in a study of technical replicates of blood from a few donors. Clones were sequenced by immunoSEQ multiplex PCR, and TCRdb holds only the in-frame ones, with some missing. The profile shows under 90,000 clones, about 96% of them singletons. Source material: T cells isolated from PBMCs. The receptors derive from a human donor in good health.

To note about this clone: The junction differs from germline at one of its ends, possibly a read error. The CDR3 protein is CASSVDGNTEAFF. CDR3 coding DNA: TGTGCCAGCAGTGTAGACGGGAACACTGAAGCTTTCTTT. The chain links TRBV9 to TRBJ1-1; unclear D gene. This CDR3 spans 13 amino acids. CDR1 is SGDLS, CDR2 YYNGEE, per germline. Full variable domain (remainder filled in from reference TRBV9 and TRBJ1-1): DSGVTQTPKHLITATGQRVTLRCSPRSGDLSVYWYQQSLDQGLQFLIQYYNGEERAKGNILERFSAQQFPDLHSELNLSSLELGDSALYFCASSVDGNTEAFFGQGTRLTVV.

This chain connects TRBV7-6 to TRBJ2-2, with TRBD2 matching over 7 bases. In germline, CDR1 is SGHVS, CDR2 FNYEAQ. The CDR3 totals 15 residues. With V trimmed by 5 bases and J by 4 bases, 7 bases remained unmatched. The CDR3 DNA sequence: TGTGCCAGCAGCACTGGGAGGGCGCGCACCGGGGAGCTGTTTTTT. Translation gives CASSTGRARTGELFF.

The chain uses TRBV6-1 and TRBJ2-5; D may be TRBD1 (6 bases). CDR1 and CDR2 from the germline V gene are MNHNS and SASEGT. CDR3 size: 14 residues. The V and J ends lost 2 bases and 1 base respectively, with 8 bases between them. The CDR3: CASSEQGLQETQYF. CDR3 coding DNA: TGTGCCAGCAGTGAACAGGGGCTCCAAGAGACCCAGTACTTC.

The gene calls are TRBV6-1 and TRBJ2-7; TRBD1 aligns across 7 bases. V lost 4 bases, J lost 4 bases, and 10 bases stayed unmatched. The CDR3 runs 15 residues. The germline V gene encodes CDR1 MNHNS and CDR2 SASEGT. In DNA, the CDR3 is TGTGCCAGCAGTGCCAGCCCACAGGGGATTTACGAGCAGTACTTC. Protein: CASSASPQGIYEQYF.

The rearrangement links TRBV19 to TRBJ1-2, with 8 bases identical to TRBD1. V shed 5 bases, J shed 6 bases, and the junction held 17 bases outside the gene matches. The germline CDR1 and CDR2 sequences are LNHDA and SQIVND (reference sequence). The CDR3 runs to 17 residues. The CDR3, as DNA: TGTGCCAGTAGTTTCACTATCGGGACAGGTCCTTCTAATGGCTACACCTTC. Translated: CASSFTIGTGPSNGYTF.

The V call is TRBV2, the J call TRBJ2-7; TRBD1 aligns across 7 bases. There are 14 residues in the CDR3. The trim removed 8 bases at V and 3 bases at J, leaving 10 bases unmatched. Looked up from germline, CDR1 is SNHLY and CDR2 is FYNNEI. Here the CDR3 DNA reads TGTGCCAGCCTGGCTCTGACAGGGAACTACGAGCAGTACTTC. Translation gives CASLALTGNYEQYF.

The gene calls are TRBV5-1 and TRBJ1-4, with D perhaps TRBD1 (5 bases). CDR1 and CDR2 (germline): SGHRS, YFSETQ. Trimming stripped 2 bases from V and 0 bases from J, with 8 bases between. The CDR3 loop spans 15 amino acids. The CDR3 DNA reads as TGCGCCAGCAGCTTATCGACAGCAACTAATGAAAAACTGTTTTTT. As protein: CASSLSTATNEKLFF. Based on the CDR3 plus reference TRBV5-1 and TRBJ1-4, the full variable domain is KAGVTQTPRYLIKTRGQQVTLSCSPISGHRSVSWYQQTPGQGLQFLFEYFSETQRNKGNFPGRFSGRQFSNSRSEMNVSTLELGDSALYLCASSLSTATNEKLFFGSGTQLSVL.

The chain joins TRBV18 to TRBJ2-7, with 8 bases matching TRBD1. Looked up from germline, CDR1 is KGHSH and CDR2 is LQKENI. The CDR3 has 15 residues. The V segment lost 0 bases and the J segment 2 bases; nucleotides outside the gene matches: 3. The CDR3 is CASSPPGQVAYEQYF. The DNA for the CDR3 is TGTGCCAGCTCACCACCGGGACAGGTCGCCTACGAGCAGTACTTC.

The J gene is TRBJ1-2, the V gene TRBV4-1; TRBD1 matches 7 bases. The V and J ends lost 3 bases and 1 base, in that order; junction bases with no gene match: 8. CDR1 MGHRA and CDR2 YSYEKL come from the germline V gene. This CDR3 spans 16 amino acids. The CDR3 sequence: CASSHEGTDYNYGYTF. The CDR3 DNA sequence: TGCGCCAGCAGCCATGAAGGGACAGATTATAACTATGGCTACACCTTC.

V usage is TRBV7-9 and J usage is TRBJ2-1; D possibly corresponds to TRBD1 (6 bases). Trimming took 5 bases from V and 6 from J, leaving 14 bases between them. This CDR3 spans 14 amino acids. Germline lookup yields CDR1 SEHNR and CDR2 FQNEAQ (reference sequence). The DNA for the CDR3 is TGTGCCAGCAGCCCATGGGGACAAGGCAATGAGCAGTTCTTC. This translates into CASSPWGQGNEQFF.

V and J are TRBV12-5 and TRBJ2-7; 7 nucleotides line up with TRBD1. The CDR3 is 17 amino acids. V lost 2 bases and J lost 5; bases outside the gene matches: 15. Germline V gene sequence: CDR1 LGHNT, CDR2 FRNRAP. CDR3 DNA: TGTGCTAGTGGTTTGACTCCCAGACAGGGTAAATACGACGAGCAGTACTTC. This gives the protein CASGLTPRQGKYDEQYF.

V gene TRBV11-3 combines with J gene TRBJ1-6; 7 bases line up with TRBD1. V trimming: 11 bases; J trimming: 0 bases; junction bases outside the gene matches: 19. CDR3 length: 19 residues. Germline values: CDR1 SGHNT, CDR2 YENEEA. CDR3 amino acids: CAPTSPRDRENSYNSPLHF. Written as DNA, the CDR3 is TGTGCCCCAACGTCGCCCCGAGACAGGGAAAACTCCTATAATTCACCCCTCCACTTT.

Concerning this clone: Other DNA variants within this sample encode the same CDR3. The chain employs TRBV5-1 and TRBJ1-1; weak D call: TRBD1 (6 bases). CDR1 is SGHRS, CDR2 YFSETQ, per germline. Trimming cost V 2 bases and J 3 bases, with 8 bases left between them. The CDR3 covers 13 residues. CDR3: CASSLQGDTEAFF. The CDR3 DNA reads TGCGCCAGCAGCTTACAGGGAGACACTGAAGCTTTCTTT.

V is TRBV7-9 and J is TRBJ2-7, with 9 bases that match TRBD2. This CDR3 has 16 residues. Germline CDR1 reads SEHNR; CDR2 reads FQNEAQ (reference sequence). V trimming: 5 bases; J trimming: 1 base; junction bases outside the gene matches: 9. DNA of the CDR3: TGTGCCAGCAGCGACAAAAGCGGGAGGCCGTCCTACGAGCAGTACTTC. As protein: CASSDKSGRPSYEQYF.

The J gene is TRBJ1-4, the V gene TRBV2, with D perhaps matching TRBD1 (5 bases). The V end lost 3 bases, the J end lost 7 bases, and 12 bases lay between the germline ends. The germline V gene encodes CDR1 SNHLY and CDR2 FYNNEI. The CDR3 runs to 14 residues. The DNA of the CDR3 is TGTGCCAGCAGTGAGGGCGGGACGAGTGAAAAACTGTTTTTT. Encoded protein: CASSEGGTSEKLFF.

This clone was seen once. The CDR3 reads CASSGTSGLRELFF. CDR3 coding DNA: TGTGCCAGCAGTGGGACATCGGGACTCCGTGAGCTGTTTTTT. The J gene is TRBJ2-2, the V gene TRBV6-1, with D possibly matching TRBD2 (6 bases). CDR1 and CDR2 from the germline V gene are MNHNS and SASEGT. This CDR3 region has 14 residues. V was trimmed by 4 bases and J by 11 bases, leaving 17 bases between them.